Shown below are 23 T cell receptor beta chains from a single sample sequenced in a study of shared clonotypes between healthy human individuals. Using immunoSEQ multiplex PCR, the repertoire was profiled, and TCRdb retains in-frame clones only, with some absent. The sample has some 2,500,000 clones; approximately 93% are singletons. Sequencing was done on a sample of naive CD4+ T cells from PBMCs. Subset specified: CD45RA+ positively selected. The receptors were gathered from a man between 18 and 35 years old in good health. Some clones in this sample may be carry-over from other donors' samples.

The rearrangement links TRBV25-1 to TRBJ2-3; 7 bases are a match to TRBD1. CDR1 and CDR2 (germline): MGHDK, SYGVNS. Trimming at V came to 8 bases and at J to 4 bases, leaving 9 bases not matched to a gene. This CDR3 spans 14 amino acids. The CDR3 is CASSSRGTSDTQYF. CDR3 DNA: TGTGCCAGCTCCTCCAGGGGGACCTCAGATACGCAGTATTTT.

Comment on this clone: The same CDR3 is also encoded by other DNA sequences in this sample. The genes are TRBV7-2 and TRBJ2-5, with unresolved D. V lost 0 bases and J 4 bases, leaving 3 bases between the germline ends. In germline, CDR1 is SGHTA, CDR2 FQGNSA. The CDR3 covers 12 residues. CDR3 sequence (DNA): TGTGCCAGCAGCTTAGCTGGAGAGACCCAGTACTTC. Protein product: CASSLAGETQYF.

This chain joins TRBV19 and TRBJ2-5, with 10 positions matching TRBD2. The CDR3 has 16 residues. J gave up 3 bases and V 4 bases, and 8 bases lay outside the gene matches. Germline CDR1 is LNHDA and CDR2 is SQIVND (reference sequence). CDR3 DNA: TGTGCCAGTAGTAAGGGGCTAGCGGGAGCCGAAGAGACCCAGTACTTC. Amino acid sequence: CASSKGLAGAEETQYF. The entire variable domain, with the rest obtained from reference TRBV19 and TRBJ2-5, is as follows: DGGITQSPKYLFRKEGQNVTLSCEQNLNHDAMYWYRQDPGQGLRLIYYSQIVNDFQKGDIAEGYSVSREKKESFPLTVTSAQKNPTAFYLCASSKGLAGAEETQYFGPGTRLLVL.

This rearrangement joins TRBV6-1 to TRBJ2-7; 7 bases map to TRBD1. With 6 bases clipped from V and 4 bases from J, the junction kept 12 bases outside the gene matches. Germline V lookup: CDR1 MNHNS, CDR2 SASEGT. The CDR3 runs 15 residues. The CDR3 region has the DNA TGTGCCAGCAGCGCAGGACAGGCGGGTCTTTACGAGCAGTACTTC. It translates to CASSAGQAGLYEQYF.

A single count supports this clone. V usage is TRBV27 and J usage is TRBJ2-2; 8 nucleotides match TRBD1. The CDR3 sequence is 17 residues long. In germline, CDR1 is MNHEY, CDR2 SMNVEV (reference sequence). J lost 6 bases, V lost 5 bases, and 14 bases had no gene match. In nucleotides, the CDR3 is TGTGCCAGCAGTCCTTGGACAGGGCGAGTGGGTTCCGGGGAGCTGTTTTTT. As protein: CASSPWTGRVGSGELFF.

This chain uses TRBV18 with TRBJ2-1, with 13 bases fitting TRBD2. Trimming removed 2 bases from V and 7 bases from J; junction bases left unmatched: 20. The CDR3 consists of 21 residues. Looked up from germline, CDR1 is KGHSH and CDR2 is LQKENI. The CDR3 DNA is TGTGCCAGCTCACCATATTTATCTCTACTAGCGGGAGGGCCAACTGAAAATGAGCAGTTCTTC. Translated: CASSPYLSLLAGGPTENEQFF. Full variable domain (outside the CDR3, taken from reference TRBV18 and TRBJ2-1): NAGVMQNPRHLVRRRGQEARLRCSPMKGHSHVYWYRQLPEEGLKFMVYLQKENIIDESGMPKERFSAEFPKEGPSILRIQQVVRGDSAAYFCASSPYLSLLAGGPTENEQFFGPGTRLTVL.

The V and J genes are TRBV5-4 and TRBJ2-1; D call uncertain. Trimming removed 3 bases at V and 8 bases at J, with 21 bases between. Germline lookup yields CDR1 SGHNT and CDR2 YYREEE (reference sequence). The length of the CDR3 is 16 residues. In nucleotides, the CDR3 is TGTGCCAGCAGCTCGTCCGACGGCCCGCGGCCCGATGAGCAGTTCTTC. Protein: CASSSSDGPRPDEQFF.

The count of this clone is one. V and J are TRBV28 and TRBJ2-7, with 7 bases fitting TRBD1. Germline CDR1 reads MDHEN; CDR2 reads SYDVKM. This CDR3 is built from 18 residues. J lost 0 bases, V lost 2 bases, and 13 bases had no gene match. The chain's CDR3 is CASSLGLVGQTDSYEQYF. The CDR3 DNA follows: TGTGCCAGCAGTTTAGGTCTGGTGGGACAGACCGACTCCTACGAGCAGTACTTC. The full variable domain, in which reference TRBV28 and TRBJ2-7 provide the parts outside the CDR3, is DVKVTQSSRYLVKRTGEKVFLECVQDMDHENMFWYRQDPGLGLRLIYFSYDVKMKEKGDIPEGYSVSREKKERFSLILESASTNQTSMYLCASSLGLVGQTDSYEQYFGPGTRLTVT.

J is TRBJ1-2 and V is TRBV28, with D possibly being TRBD1 (5 bases). Germline V gene data show CDR1 as MDHEN and CDR2 as SYDVKM. This CDR3 is built from 13 residues. Trimming shortened V by 4 bases and J by 5 bases, and 11 bases separated the two germline ends. This chain's CDR3 is CASSSSGRYGYTF. The CDR3 DNA sequence: TGTGCCAGCAGTTCGTCGGGACGGTATGGCTACACCTTC.

As for this clone: The same CDR3 is also encoded by other DNA sequences in this sample. This rearrangement joins TRBV7-3 to TRBJ2-3, with TRBD2 identical over 11 bases. CDR3 length: 15 amino acids. J was trimmed by 3 bases and V by 4 bases; bases with no gene match: 3. Germline values: CDR1 SGHTA, CDR2 FQGTGA. The CDR3 region is CASSSRLAGTDTQYF. DNA for the CDR3: TGTGCCAGCAGCTCCAGACTAGCGGGGACAGATACGCAGTATTTT.

J is TRBJ2-5 and V is TRBV7-9; D is possibly TRBD2 (5 bases). CDR3 length equals 16 residues. V gave up 2 bases and J gave up 0 bases, with 13 bases separating them. Germline CDR1 SEHNR, CDR2 FQNEAQ (reference sequence). The DNA of the CDR3 is TGTGCCAGCAGCTTAATGAGGGATCGGTACCAAGAGACCCAGTACTTC. Residues: CASSLMRDRYQETQYF.

The CDR3 DNA sequence: TGCGCCAGCAGTAGAAGGGGGAGCTTTGCAACTAATGAAAAACTGTTTTTT. Translated, it gives CASSRRGSFATNEKLFF. V is TRBV5-1 and J is TRBJ1-4, with D perhaps matching TRBD1 (6 bases). The CDR3 is made up of 17 amino acids. The germline V gene encodes CDR1 SGHRS and CDR2 YFSETQ. V was cut by 5 bases and J by 0 bases, with 17 bases left in between.

V usage is TRBV2 and J usage is TRBJ2-3; 7 nucleotides match TRBD1. The CDR3 extends over 14 amino acids. In germline, CDR1 is SNHLY, CDR2 FYNNEI. The trim removed 4 bases at V and 3 bases at J, leaving 4 bases unmatched. This CDR3 reads CASSAATGTDTQYF. DNA for the CDR3: TGTGCCAGCAGTGCAGCGACAGGGACAGATACGCAGTATTTT.

The V and J genes are TRBV5-4 and TRBJ2-1; the match to TRBD2 covers 9 bases. J lost 5 bases, V lost 0 bases, and 3 bases had no gene match. Germline-derived CDR1 and CDR2 are SGHNT and YYREEE (reference sequence). This CDR3 has 15 amino acids. The CDR3 bases are TGTGCCAGCAGCTTGGCGGCTAGCGGGAACAATGAGCAGTTCTTC. Protein: CASSLAASGNNEQFF.

The chain couples TRBV19 to TRBJ2-6; D is unclear. The CDR3 length is 13 residues. Trimming took off 7 bases at V and 1 base at J, with 5 bases between the two ends. Germline V gives CDR1 LNHDA, CDR2 SQIVND (reference sequence). In DNA, the CDR3 is TGTGCCAGTAAGATGTCTGGGGCCAACGTCCTGACTTTC. Its protein is CASKMSGANVLTF. Looking up the rest from reference TRBV19 and TRBJ2-6 gives the full variable domain: DGGITQSPKYLFRKEGQNVTLSCEQNLNHDAMYWYRQDPGQGLRLIYYSQIVNDFQKGDIAEGYSVSREKKESFPLTVTSAQKNPTAFYLCASKMSGANVLTFGAGSRLTVL.

V usage is TRBV7-6 and J usage is TRBJ2-2, with no clear D. From germline, CDR1 is SGHVS and CDR2 FNYEAQ. This CDR3 is 16 amino acids long. V lost 5 bases and J 0 bases, leaving 13 bases between the germline ends. CDR3 sequence (DNA): TGTGCCAGCAGCCCTACTTTTGCGCCGAACACCGGGGAGCTGTTTTTT. Residues: CASSPTFAPNTGELFF.

V gene TRBV5-1 combines with J gene TRBJ2-3, with TRBD1 identical over 8 bases. The V segment lost 5 bases and the J segment 10 bases; nucleotides outside the gene matches: 6. This CDR3 contains 12 residues. Germline CDR1 SGHRS, CDR2 YFSETQ. The CDR3 DNA reads TGCGCCAGCAGGCCTGACAGGGGCGCGCAGTATTTT. It is translated as CASRPDRGAQYF.

The chain joins TRBV7-6 to TRBJ1-4; D is unresolved. Trimming cost V 5 bases and J 7 bases, with 14 bases left between them. Germline CDR1 reads SGHVS; CDR2 reads FNYEAQ. CDR3 length: 14 amino acids. The CDR3 DNA reads TGTGCCAGCAGCCCTGGCCGTGGGTTTGAAAAACTGTTTTTT. It yields the protein CASSPGRGFEKLFF. The full variable domain, its missing parts supplied by reference TRBV7-6 and TRBJ1-4, is GAGVSQSPRYKVTKRGQDVALRCDPISGHVSLYWYRQALGQGPEFLTYFNYEAQQDKSGLPNDRFSAERPEGSISTLTIQRTEQRDSAMYRCASSPGRGFEKLFFGSGTQLSVL.

The J gene is TRBJ2-3, the V gene TRBV7-3; tentatively, D is TRBD1 (5 bases). The CDR3 extends over 14 amino acids. V lost 2 bases, J lost 4 bases, and 10 bases lay in between. Germline CDR1 is SGHTA and CDR2 is FQGTGA. This chain's CDR3 is CASSLQATADTQYF. The CDR3 coding sequence is TGTGCCAGCAGCTTACAAGCGACAGCAGATACGCAGTATTTT.

The chain has TRBV5-1 and TRBJ2-5; D is possibly TRBD2 (5 bases). The germline V and J ends were trimmed by 4 bases and 7 bases, with 8 bases remaining between them. The CDR3 contains 11 residues. Per the germline V gene, CDR1 is SGHRS and CDR2 is YFSETQ. The CDR3, as DNA: TGCGCCAGCAGCCCCGGAGGGACCCAGTACTTC. Residues: CASSPGGTQYF.

The chain is built from TRBV2 and TRBJ2-3, with 8 positions matching TRBD2. V shed 6 bases, J shed 5 bases, and the junction held 7 bases outside the gene matches. Germline V lookup: CDR1 SNHLY, CDR2 FYNNEI. The CDR3 loop spans 14 amino acids. The CDR3 sequence is CASRQSSGRDTQYF. In DNA, the CDR3 is TGTGCCAGCAGGCAGTCCAGCGGGAGAGATACGCAGTATTTT.

Details on this clone: This sample includes further DNA sequences coding for the same CDR3. This chain links TRBV5-1 with TRBJ2-7; TRBD1 matches 9 bases. Trimming removed 5 bases from V and 6 bases from J; junction bases left unmatched: 3. The CDR3 spans 12 residues. Germline CDR1 reads SGHRS; CDR2 reads YFSETQ. CDR3 sequence reads: CASSYRGREQYF. The CDR3 nucleotides read TGCGCCAGCAGTTACAGGGGGCGCGAGCAGTACTTC.

Regarding this clone: This CDR3 is also generated by other DNA sequences in the sample. The chain combines TRBV5-1 with TRBJ2-7; 8 bases match TRBD1. This CDR3 spans 14 amino acids. Germline V lookup: CDR1 SGHRS, CDR2 YFSETQ. Trimming at V came to 3 bases and at J to 9 bases, leaving 11 bases not matched to a gene. The CDR3 loop reads CASSSPGTGGVQYF. The CDR3 DNA sequence: TGCGCCAGCAGCTCCCCCGGGACAGGTGGTGTGCAGTACTTC.